This TCR beta chain was retrieved from a study of cytomegalovirus exposure and HLA in healthy donors. With respect to this clone: What it binds is not known.

General observations from the study: It was only CMV serostatus that was available as immune exposure information. Across donors, most TCRs were seen rarely, yet some public ones were widespread.

Use of 60 Vbeta and 13 Jbeta primers characterized the PCR. Assay used: immunoSEQ multiplex PCR; TCRdb lists only in-frame clones, some missing. In total, the table holds roughly 27,000 clones. Input material: PBMCs. The TCR originated in a man aged 25 to 40 in good health and CMV-seronegative.

The CDR3 DNA reads TGCGCCAGCAGCCTTAGCGGGGGGGGGAGCGAGCAGTACTTC. Translating gives CASSLSGGGSEQYF. This rearrangement joins TRBV5-1 to TRBJ2-7; 11 nucleotides line up with TRBD2. The CDR3 length is 14 residues. Trimming removed 4 bases from V and 6 bases from J; junction bases left unmatched: 6. Looked up from germline, CDR1 is SGHRS and CDR2 is YFSETQ.